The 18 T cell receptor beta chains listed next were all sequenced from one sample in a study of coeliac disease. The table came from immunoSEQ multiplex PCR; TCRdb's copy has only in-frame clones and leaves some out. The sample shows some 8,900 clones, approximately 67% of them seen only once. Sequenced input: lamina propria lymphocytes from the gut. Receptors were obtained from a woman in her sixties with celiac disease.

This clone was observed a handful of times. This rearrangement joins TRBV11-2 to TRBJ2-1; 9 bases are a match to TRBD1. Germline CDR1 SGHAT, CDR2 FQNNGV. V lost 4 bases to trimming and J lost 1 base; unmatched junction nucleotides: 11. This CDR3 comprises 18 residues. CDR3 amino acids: CASSSLNRGRGSYNEQFF. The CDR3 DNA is TGTGCCAGCAGCTCTCTAAACAGGGGGCGAGGGTCCTACAATGAGCAGTTCTTC. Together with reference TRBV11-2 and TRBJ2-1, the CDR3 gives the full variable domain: EAGVAQSPRYKIIEKRQSVAFWCNPISGHATLYWYQQILGQGPKLLIQFQNNGVVDDSQLPKDRFSAERLKGVDSTLKIQPAKLEDSAVYLCASSSLNRGRGSYNEQFFGPGTRLTVL.

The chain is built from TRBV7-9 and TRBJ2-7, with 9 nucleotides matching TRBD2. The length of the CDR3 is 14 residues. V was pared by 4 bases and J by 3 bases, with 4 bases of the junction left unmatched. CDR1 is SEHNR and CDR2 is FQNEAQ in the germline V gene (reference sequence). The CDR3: CASSSMTSGYEQYF. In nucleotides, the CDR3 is TGTGCCAGCAGCTCGATGACTAGCGGCTACGAGCAGTACTTC.

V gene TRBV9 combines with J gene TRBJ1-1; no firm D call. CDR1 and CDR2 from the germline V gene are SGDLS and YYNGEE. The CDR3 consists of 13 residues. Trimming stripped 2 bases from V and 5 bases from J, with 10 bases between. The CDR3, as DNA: TGTGCCAGCAGCGTTTTAGCTCGGACTGAAGCTTTCTTT. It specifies CASSVLARTEAFF.

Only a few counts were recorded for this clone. CDR3 nucleotide sequence: TGTGCCAGCAGTCGGACAGGGGATCCCTATGGCTACACCTTC. Amino acid sequence: CASSRTGDPYGYTF. The chain links TRBV6-6 to TRBJ1-2; TRBD1 agrees at 9 bases. The CDR3 is 14 residues long. Germline lookup yields CDR1 MNHNY and CDR2 SVGAGI (reference sequence). The trim removed 5 bases at V and 4 bases at J, leaving 5 bases unmatched.

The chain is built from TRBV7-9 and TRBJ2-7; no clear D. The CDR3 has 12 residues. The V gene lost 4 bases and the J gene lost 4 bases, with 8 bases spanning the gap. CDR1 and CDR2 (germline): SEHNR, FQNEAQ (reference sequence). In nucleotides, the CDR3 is TGTGCCAGCAGCTCCCGTATGTACGAGCAGTACTTC. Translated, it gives CASSSRMYEQYF.

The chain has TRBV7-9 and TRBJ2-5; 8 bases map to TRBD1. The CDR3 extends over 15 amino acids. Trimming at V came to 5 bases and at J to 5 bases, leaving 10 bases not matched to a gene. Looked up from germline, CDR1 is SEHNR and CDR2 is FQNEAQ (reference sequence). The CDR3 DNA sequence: TGTGCCAGCAGCCCTCCGGGGACAGGCGGGGAGACCCAGTACTTC. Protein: CASSPPGTGGETQYF.

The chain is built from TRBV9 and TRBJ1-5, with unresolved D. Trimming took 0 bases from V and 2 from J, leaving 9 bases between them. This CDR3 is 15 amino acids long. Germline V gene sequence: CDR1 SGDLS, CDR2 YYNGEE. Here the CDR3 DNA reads TGTGCCAGCAGCGTAGGAGGGCTGGGCAATCAGCCCCAGCATTTT. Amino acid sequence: CASSVGGLGNQPQHF.

CDR3 region: CASSYRVYEQYF. CDR3 sequence (DNA): TGTGCCAGTAGTTACAGGGTTTACGAGCAGTACTTC. The chain carries TRBV19 and TRBJ2-7, with D perhaps TRBD1 (6 bases). Germline V gene lookup returns CDR1 LNHDA and CDR2 SQIVND (reference sequence). This CDR3 spans 12 amino acids. V lost 5 bases to trimming and J lost 4 bases, with 9 bases between them.

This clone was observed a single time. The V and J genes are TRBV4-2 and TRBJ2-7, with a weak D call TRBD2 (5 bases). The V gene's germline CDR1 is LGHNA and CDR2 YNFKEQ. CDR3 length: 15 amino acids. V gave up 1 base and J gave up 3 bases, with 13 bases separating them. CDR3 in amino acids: CASSQVPGVGYEQYF. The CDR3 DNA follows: TGTGCCAGCAGCCAAGTTCCCGGGGTGGGCTACGAGCAGTACTTC.

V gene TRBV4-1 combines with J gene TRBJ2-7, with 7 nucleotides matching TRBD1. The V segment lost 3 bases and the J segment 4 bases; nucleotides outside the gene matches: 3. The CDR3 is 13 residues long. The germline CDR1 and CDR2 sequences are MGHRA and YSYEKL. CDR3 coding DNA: TGCGCCAGCAGCCAGAACAGGGGTTACGAGCAGTACTTC. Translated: CASSQNRGYEQYF.

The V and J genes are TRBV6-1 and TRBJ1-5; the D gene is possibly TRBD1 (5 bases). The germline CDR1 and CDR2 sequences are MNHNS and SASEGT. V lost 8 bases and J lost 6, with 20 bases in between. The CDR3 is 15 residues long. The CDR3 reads CASGPMAGQGQPQHF. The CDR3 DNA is TGTGCCAGCGGGCCAATGGCAGGGCAAGGTCAGCCCCAGCATTTT.

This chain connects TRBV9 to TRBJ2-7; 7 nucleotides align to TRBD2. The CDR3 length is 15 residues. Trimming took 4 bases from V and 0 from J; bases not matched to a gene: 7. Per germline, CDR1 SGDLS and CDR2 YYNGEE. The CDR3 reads CASSPGRGSSYEQYF. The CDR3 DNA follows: TGTGCCAGCAGCCCAGGGCGGGGGAGCTCCTACGAGCAGTACTTC.

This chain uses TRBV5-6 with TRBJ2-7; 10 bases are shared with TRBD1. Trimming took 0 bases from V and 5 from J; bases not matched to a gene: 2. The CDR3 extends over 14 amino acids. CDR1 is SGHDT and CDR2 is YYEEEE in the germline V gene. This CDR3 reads CASSLGQGAHEQYF. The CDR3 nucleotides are TGTGCCAGCAGCTTGGGACAGGGGGCCCACGAGCAGTACTTC.

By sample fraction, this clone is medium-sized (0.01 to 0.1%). The CDR3 nucleotides are TGTGCCAGTAGTATAAGGCGGGGCAGCACAGATACGCAGTATTTT. The encoded protein is CASSIRRGSTDTQYF. The chain joins TRBV19 to TRBJ2-3; D might be TRBD2 (6 bases). Trimming stripped 2 bases from V and 0 bases from J, with 9 bases between. This CDR3 spans 15 amino acids. Germline loops: CDR1 LNHDA, CDR2 SQIVND (reference sequence).

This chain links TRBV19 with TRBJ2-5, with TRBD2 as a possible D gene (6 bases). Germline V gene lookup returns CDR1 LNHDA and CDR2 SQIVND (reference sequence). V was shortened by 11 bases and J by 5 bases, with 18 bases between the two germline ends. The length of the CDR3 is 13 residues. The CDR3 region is CASGREYRETQYF. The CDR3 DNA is TGTGCCTCTGGACGGGAGTACAGGGAGACCCAGTACTTC. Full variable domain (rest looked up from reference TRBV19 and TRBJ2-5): DGGITQSPKYLFRKEGQNVTLSCEQNLNHDAMYWYRQDPGQGLRLIYYSQIVNDFQKGDIAEGYSVSREKKESFPLTVTSAQKNPTAFYLCASGREYRETQYFGPGTRLLVL.

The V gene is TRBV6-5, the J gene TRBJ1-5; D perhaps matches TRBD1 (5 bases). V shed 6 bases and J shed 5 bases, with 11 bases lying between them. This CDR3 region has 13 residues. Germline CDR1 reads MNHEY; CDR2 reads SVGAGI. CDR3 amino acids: CASSQDRYQPQHF. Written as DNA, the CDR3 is TGTGCCAGCAGCCAAGACAGATATCAGCCCCAGCATTTT.

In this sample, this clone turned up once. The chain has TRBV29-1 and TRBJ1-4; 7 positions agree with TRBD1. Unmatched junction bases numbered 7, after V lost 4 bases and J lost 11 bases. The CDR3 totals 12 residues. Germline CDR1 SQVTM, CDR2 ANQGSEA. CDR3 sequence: CSVAGGERKLFF. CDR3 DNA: TGCAGCGTTGCAGGGGGTGAAAGGAAACTGTTTTTT.

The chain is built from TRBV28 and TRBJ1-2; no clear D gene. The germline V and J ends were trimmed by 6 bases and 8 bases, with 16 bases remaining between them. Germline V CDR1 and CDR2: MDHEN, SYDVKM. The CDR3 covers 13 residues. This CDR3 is CASSPGGSGGYTF. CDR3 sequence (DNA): TGTGCCAGCAGCCCCGGAGGGTCTGGCGGCTACACCTTC.